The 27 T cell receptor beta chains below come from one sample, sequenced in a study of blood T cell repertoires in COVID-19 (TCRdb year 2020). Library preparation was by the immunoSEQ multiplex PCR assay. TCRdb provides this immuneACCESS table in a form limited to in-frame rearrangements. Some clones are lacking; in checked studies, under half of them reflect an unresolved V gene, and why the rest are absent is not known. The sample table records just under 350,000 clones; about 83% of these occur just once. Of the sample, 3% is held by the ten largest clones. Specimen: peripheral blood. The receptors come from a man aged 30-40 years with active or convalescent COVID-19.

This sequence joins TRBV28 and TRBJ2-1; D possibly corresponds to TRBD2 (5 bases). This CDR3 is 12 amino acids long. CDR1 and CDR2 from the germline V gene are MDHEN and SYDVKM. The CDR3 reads CVSWECFHEQFF. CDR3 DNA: TGTGTCTCGTGGGAGTGTTTCCATGAGCAGTTCTTC.

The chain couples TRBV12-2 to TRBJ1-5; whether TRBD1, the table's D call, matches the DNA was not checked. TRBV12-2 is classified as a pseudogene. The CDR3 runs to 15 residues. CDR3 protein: CASRFERTGDQPQHF. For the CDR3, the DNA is TGTGCAAGTCGCTTTGAGAGGACAGGGGATCAGCCCCAGCATTTT.

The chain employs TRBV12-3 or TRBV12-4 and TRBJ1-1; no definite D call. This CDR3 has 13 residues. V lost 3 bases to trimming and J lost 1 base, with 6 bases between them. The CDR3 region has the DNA TGTGCCAGCAGTTTTGAGAGGAACACTGAAGCTTTCTTT. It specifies CASSFERNTEAFF.

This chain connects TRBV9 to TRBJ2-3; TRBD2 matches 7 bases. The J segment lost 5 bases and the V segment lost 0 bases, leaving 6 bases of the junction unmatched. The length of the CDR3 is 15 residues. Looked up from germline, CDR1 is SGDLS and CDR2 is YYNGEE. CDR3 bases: TGTGCCAGCAGCGTAGCGGGAGGCCTCAGAGATACGCAGTATTTT. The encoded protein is CASSVAGGLRDTQYF.

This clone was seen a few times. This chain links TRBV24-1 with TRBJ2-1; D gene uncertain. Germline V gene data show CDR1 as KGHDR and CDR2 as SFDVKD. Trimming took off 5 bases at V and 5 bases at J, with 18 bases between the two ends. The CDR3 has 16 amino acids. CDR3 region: CATSGSSRSLNNEQFF. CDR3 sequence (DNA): TGTGCCACCAGTGGAAGCAGCAGGTCCCTCAACAATGAGCAGTTCTTC.

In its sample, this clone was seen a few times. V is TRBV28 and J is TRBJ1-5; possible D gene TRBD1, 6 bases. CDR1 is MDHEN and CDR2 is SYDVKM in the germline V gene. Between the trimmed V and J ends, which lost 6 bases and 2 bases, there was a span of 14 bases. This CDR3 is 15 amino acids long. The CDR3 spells CASRPTGLGNQPQHF. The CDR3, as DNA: TGTGCCAGCAGACCCACAGGGCTTGGCAATCAGCCCCAGCATTTT.

CDR3 residues: CASSFVSSYNEQFF. As DNA, the CDR3 is TGTGCCAGCAGCTTCGTGAGCTCCTACAATGAGCAGTTCTTC. The J gene is TRBJ2-1, the V gene TRBV5-4; D is ambiguous. Trimming shortened V by 2 bases and J by 0 bases, and 6 bases separated the two germline ends. The germline V gene has CDR1 SGHNT and CDR2 YYREEE (reference sequence). This CDR3 region has 14 residues.

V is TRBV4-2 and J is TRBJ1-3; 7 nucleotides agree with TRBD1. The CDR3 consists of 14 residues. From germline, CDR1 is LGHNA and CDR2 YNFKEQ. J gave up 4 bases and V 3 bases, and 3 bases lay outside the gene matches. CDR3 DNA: TGTGCCAGCAGCCAGGACAGGATCGGAAACACCATATATTTT. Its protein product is CASSQDRIGNTIYF.

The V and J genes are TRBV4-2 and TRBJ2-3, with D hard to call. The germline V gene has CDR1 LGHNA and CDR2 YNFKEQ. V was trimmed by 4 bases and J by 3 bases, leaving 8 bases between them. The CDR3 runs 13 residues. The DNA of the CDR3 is TGTGCCAGCAGCCGTCAGTTTACAGATACGCAGTATTTT. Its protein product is CASSRQFTDTQYF.

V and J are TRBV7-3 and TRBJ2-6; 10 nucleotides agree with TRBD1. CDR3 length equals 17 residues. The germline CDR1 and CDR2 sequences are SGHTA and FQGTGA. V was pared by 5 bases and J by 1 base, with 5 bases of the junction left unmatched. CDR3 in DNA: TGTGCCAGCAGCGTGACAGGGGGCGCGTCTGGGGCCAACGTCCTGACTTTC. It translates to CASSVTGGASGANVLTF. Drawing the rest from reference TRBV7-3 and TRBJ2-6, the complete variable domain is GAGVSQTPSNKVTEKGKYVELRCDPISGHTALYWYRQSLGQGPEFLIYFQGTGAADDSGLPNDRFFAVRPEGSVSTLKIQRTERGDSAVYLCASSVTGGASGANVLTFGAGSRLTVL.

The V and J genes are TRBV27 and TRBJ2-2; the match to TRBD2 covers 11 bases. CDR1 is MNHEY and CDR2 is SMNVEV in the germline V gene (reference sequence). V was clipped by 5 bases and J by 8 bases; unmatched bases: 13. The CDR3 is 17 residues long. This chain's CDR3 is CASSPPLGLAGGGELFF. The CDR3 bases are TGTGCCAGCAGTCCGCCCCTCGGGCTAGCGGGGGGAGGGGAGCTGTTTTTT.

The chain's CDR3 is CASSPADGGLRQFF. CDR3 DNA sequence: TGTGCCAGCAGCCCTGCGGACGGGGGGCTAAGGCAGTTCTTC. The chain joins TRBV27 to TRBJ2-1; weak D call: TRBD2 (7 bases). Germline-derived CDR1 and CDR2 are MNHEY and SMNVEV (reference sequence). This CDR3 is 14 amino acids long. Trimming removed 6 bases at V and 12 bases at J, with 21 bases between.

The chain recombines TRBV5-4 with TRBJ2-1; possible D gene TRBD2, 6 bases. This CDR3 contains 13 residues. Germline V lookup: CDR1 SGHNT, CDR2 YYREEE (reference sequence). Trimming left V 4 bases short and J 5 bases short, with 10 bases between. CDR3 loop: CASSVGLDNEQFF. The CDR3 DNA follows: TGTGCCAGCAGCGTGGGACTCGACAATGAGCAGTTCTTC.

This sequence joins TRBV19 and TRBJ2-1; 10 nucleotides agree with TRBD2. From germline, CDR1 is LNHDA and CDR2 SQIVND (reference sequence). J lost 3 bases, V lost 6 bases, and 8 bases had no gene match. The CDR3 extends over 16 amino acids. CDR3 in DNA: TGTGCCAGTAGCCAATTTAGCGGGAGGATCTACAATGAGCAGTTCTTC. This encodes CASSQFSGRIYNEQFF.

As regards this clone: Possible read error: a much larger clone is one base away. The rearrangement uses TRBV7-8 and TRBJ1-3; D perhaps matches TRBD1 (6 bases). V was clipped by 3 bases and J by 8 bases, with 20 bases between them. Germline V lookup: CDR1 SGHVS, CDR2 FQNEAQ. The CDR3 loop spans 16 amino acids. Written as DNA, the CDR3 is TGTGCCAGCAGCTTCGGGGGGAGGGGGACGAGGGACACCATATATTTT. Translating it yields CASSFGGRGTRDTIYF.

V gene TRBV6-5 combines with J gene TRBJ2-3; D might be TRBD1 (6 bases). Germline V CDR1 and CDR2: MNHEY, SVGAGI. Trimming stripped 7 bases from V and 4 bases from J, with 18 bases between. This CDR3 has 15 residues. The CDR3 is CASILLLQGPDTQYF. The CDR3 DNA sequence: TGTGCCAGCATCCTTCTCCTACAGGGCCCAGATACGCAGTATTTT.

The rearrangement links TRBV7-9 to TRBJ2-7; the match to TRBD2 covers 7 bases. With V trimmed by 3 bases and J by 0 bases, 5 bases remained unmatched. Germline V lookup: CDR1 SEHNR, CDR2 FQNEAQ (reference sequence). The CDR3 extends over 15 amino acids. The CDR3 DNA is TGTGCCAGCAGCTTGGTAGCGGGCCCCTCCTACGAGCAGTACTTC. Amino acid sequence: CASSLVAGPSYEQYF.

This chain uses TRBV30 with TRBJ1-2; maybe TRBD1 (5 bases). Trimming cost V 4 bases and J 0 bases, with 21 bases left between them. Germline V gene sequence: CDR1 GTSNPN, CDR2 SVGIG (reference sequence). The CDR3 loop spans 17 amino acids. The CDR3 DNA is TGTGCCTGGATGGGCCTCCCGACAGATCCGACTAACTATGGCTACACCTTC. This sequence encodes CAWMGLPTDPTNYGYTF.

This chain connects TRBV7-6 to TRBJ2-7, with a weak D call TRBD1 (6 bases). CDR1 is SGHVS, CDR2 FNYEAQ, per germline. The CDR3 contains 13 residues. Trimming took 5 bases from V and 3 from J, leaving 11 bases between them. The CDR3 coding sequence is TGTGCCAGCAGCACCCGACAGGTCTACGAGCAGTACTTC. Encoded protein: CASSTRQVYEQYF.

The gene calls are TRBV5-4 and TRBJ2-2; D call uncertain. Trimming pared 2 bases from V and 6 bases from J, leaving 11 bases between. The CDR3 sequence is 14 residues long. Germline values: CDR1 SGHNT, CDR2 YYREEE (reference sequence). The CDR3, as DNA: TGTGCCAGCAGCTTATTCGAGGAGTCCGGGGAGCTGTTTTTT. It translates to CASSLFEESGELFF.

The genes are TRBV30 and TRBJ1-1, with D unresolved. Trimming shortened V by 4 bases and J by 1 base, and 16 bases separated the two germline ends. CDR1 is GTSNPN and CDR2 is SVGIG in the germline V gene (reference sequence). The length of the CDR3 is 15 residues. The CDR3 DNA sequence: TGTGCCTGGACCGTAGCTCCCCTGCGGAACACTGAAGCTTTCTTT. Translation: CAWTVAPLRNTEAFF.

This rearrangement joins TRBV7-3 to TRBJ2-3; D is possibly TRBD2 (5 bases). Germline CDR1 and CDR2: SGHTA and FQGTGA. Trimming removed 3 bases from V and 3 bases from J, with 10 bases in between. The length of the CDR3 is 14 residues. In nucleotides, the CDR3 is TGTGCCAGCAGCTTCGGGGATAGAACAGATACGCAGTATTTT. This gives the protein CASSFGDRTDTQYF.

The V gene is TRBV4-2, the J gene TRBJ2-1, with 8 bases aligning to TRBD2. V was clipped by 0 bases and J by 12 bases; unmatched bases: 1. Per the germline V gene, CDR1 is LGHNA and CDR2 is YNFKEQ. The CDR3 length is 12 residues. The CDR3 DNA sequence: TGTGCCAGCAGCCAAGACGGGAGGGGGCAGTTCTTC. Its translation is CASSQDGRGQFF.

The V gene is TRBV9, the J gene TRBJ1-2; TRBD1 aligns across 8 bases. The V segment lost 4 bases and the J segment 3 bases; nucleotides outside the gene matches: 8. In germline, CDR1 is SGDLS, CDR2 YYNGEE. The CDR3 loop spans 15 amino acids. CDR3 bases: TGTGCCAGCAGCAAGCGACAGGGGCTAGACTATGGCTACACCTTC. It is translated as CASSKRQGLDYGYTF.

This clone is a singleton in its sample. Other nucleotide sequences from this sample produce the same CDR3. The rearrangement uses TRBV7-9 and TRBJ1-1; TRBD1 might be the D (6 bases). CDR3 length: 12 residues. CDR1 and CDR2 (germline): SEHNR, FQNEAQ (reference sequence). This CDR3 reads CAGGGGGTEAFF. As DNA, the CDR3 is TGTGCGGGGGGCGGGGGCGGAACTGAAGCTTTCTTT. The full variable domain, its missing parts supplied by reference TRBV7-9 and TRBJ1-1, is DTGVSQNPRHKITKRGQNVTFRCDPISEHNRLYWYRQTLGQGPEFLTYFQNEAQLEKSRLLSDRFSAERPKGSFSTLEIQRTEQGDSAMYLCAGGGGGTEAFFGQGTRLTVV.

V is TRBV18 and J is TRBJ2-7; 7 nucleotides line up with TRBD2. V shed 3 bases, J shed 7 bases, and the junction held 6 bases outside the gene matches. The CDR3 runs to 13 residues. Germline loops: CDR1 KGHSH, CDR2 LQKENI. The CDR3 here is CASSPPGGGEQYF. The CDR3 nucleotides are TGTGCCAGCTCACCTCCTGGGGGAGGGGAGCAGTACTTC.

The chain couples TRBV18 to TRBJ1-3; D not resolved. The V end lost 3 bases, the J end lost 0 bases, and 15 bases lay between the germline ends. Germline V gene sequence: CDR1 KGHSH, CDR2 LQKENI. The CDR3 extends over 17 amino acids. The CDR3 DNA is TGTGCCAGCTCACCCGAACAGAAAGTCTTCTCTGGAAACACCATATATTTT. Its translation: CASSPEQKVFSGNTIYF. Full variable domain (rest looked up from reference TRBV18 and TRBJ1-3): NAGVMQNPRHLVRRRGQEARLRCSPMKGHSHVYWYRQLPEEGLKFMVYLQKENIIDESGMPKERFSAEFPKEGPSILRIQQVVRGDSAAYFCASSPEQKVFSGNTIYFGEGSWLTVV.